This T cell receptor beta chain was observed in a study of blood T cell repertoires in COVID-19. Study background: Acute and convalescent COVID-19 specimens originated in the United States, Italy and Spain. T cells, B-cell-depleted T cells, or PBMCs supplied cDNA or gDNA.

Unmatched junction bases numbered 6, after V lost 5 bases and J lost 6 bases. Per germline, CDR1 MNHEY and CDR2 SMNVEV (reference sequence). The CDR3 runs to 15 residues. As processed by the authors: Reference gene primer amplification yielded estimated nucleated cell counts. Only in-frame clones appear in the TCRdb table, and some are missing; sequencing was by immunoSEQ multiplex PCR. V and J calls and clone size come straight from that table; D and trimming were deduced from the DNA. The repertoire holds about 410,000 clones, with over 75% as singletons. The chain recombines TRBV27 with TRBJ2-1; 11 bases match TRBD1. Sequences were obtained from peripheral blood. The sequence came from a woman aged 40 to 55 with COVID-19, enrolled during active disease. CDR3: CASSPGTGGINEQFF. The CDR3 DNA reads TGTGCCAGCAGTCCGGGGACAGGGGGTATCAATGAGCAGTTCTTC.